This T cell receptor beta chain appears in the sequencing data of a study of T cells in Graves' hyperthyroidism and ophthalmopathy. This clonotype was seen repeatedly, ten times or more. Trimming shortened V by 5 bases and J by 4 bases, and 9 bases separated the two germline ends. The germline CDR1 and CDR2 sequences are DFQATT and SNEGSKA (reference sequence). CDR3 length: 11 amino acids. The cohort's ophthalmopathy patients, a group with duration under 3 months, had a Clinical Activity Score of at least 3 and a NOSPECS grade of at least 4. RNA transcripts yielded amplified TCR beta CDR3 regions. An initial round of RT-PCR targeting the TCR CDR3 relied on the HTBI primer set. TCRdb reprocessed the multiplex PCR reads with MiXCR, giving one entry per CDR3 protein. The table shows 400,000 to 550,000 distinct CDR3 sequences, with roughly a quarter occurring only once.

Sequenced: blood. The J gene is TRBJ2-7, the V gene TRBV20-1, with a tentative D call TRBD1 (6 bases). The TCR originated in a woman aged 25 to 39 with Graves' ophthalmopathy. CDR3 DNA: TGCAGTGCTTCACAGGGTTACGAGCAGTACTTC. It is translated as CSASQGYEQYF.